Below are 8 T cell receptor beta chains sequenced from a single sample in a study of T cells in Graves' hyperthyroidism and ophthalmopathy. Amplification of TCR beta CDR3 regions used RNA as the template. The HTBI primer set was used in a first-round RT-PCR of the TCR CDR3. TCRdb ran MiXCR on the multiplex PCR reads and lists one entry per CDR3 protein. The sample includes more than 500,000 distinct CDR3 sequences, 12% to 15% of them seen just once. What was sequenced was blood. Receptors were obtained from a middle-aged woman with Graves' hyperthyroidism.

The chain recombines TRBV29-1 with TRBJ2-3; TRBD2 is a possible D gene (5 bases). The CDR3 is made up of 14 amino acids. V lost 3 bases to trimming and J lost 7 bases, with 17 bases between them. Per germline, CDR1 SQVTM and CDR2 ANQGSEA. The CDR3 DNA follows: TGCAGCGTTGAGAGCGGAGACGCTAAAAATACGCAGTATTTT. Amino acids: CSVESGDAKNTQYF.

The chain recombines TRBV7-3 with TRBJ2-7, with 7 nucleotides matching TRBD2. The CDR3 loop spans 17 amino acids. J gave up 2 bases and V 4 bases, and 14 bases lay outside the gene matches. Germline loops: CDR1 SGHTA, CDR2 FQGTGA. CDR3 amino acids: CASSSTPGTTLTYEQYF. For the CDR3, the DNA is TGTGCCAGCAGCTCCACCCCCGGGACTACCCTAACCTACGAGCAGTACTTC.

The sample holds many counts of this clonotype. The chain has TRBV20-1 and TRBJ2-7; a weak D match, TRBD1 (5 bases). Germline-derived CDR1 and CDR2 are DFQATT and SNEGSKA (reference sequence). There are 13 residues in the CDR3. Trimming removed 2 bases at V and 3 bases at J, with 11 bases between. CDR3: CSARQGVIYEQYF. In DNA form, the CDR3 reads TGCAGTGCTAGACAGGGTGTCATCTACGAGCAGTACTTC.

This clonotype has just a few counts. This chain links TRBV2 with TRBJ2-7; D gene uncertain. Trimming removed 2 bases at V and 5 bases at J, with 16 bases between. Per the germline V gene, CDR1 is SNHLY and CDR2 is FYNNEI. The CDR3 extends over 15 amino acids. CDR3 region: CASSELVYPSHEQYF. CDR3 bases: TGTGCCAGCAGTGAACTAGTCTACCCATCCCACGAGCAGTACTTC.

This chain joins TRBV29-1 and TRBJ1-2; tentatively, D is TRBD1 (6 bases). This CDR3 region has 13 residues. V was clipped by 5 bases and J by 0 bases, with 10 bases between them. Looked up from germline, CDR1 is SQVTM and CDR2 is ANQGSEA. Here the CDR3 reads CSVRDTANYGYTF. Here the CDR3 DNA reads TGCAGCGTTCGGGACACCGCTAACTATGGCTACACCTTC.

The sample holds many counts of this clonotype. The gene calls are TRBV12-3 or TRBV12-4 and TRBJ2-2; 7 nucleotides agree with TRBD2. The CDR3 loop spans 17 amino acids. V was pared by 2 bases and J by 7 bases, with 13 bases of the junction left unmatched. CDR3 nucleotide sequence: TGTGCCAGCAGTTTACCGCGCGGGAGTAGTCCCGGCGGGGAGCTGTTTTTT. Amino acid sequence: CASSLPRGSSPGGELFF.

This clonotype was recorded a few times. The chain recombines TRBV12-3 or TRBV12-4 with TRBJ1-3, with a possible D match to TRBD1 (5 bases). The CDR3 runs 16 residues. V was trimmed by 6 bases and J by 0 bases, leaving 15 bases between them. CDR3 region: CASSWGILYSGNTIYF. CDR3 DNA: TGTGCCAGCAGCTGGGGGATCCTATACTCTGGAAACACCATATATTTT.

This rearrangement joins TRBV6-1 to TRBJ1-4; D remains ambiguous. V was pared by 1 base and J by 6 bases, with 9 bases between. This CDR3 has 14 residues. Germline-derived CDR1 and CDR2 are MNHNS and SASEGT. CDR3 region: CASSEVRTYEKLFF. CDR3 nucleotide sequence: TGTGCCAGCAGTGAAGTGCGGACGTATGAAAAACTGTTTTTT.